In this sample, the clone carrying this T cell receptor (beta chain) turned up a few times. Antigen: not known. TCRdb independently ran MiXCR on the reads; one entry per CDR3 protein. The sample includes fewer than 1,000,000 distinct CDR3 sequences, approximately 31% of them seen just once. The data stem from a study of T cell repertoires in cytomegalovirus infection. Study information: CMV epitopes, recently identified HLA-C-restricted and well-studied HLA-B-restricted, were used. Both a matching HLA type and CMV infection were indicated by public TCR beta signatures.

The CDR3 consists of 15 residues. The V end lost 4 bases, the J end lost 2 bases, and 12 bases lay between the germline ends. Germline CDR1 and CDR2: MRHNA and SNTAGT. This chain joins TRBV6-4 and TRBJ2-1; weak D call: TRBD2 (5 bases). This sequence originates from a human donor in good health (CMV status not recorded). Some clones in this sample may be carry-over from other donors' samples. The input for sequencing was cultured CD8+ T cells from PBMCs, taken from culture after CMV antigen stimulation. The CDR3 DNA reads as TGTGCCAGCAGTGCGGGAAGCGGTACCTACAATGAGCAGTTCTTC. Its protein is CASSAGSGTYNEQFF.